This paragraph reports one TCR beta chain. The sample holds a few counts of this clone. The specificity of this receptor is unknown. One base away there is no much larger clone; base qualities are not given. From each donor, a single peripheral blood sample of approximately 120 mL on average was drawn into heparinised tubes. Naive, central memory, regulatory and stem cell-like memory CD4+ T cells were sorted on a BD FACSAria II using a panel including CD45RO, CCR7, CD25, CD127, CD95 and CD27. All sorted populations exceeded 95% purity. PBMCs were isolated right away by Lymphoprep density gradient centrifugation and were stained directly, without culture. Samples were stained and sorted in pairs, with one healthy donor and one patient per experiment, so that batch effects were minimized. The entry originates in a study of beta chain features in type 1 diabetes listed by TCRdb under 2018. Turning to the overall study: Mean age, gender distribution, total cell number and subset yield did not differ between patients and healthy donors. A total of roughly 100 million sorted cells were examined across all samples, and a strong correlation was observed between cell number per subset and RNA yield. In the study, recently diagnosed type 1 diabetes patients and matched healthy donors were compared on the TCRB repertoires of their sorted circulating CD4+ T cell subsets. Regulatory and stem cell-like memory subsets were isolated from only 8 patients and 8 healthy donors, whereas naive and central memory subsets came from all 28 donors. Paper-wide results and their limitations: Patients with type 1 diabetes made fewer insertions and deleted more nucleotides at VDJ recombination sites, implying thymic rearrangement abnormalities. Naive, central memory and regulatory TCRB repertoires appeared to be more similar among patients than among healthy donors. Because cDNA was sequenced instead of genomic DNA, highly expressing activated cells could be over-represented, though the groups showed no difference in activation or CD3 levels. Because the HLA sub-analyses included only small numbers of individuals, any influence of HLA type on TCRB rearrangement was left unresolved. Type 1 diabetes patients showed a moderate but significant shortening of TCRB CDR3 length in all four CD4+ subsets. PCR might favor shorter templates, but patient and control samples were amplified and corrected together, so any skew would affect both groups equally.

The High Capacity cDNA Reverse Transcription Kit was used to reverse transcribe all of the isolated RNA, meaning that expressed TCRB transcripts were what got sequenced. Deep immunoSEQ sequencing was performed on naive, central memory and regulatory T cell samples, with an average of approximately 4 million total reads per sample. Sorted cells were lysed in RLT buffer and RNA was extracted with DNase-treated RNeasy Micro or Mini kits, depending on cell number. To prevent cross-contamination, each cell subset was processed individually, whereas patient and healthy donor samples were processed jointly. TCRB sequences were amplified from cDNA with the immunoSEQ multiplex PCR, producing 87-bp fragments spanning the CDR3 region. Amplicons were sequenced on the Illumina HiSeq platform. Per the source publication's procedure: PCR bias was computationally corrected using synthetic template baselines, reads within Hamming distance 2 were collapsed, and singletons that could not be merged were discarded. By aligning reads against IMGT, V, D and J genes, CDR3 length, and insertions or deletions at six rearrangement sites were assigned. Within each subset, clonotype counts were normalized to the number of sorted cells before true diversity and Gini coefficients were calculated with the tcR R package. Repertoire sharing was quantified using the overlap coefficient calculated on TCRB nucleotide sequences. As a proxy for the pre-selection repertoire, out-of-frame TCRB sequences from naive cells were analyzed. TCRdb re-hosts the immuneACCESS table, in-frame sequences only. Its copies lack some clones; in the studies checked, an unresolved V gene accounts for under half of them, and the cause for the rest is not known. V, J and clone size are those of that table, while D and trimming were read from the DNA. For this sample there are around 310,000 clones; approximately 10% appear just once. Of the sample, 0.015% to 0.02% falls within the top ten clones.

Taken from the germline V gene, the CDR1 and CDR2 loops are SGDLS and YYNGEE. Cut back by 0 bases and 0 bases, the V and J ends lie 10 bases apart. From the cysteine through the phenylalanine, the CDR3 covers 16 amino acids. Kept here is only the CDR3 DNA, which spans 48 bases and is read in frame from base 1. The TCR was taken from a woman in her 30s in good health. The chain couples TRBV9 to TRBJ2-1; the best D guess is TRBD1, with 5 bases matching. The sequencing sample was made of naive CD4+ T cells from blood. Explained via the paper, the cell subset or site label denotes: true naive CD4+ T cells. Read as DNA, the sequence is TGTGCCAGCAGCGTAGGGGGCAGCAGCTCCTACAATGAGCAGTTCTTC. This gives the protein CASSVGGSSSYNEQFF.